This T cell receptor (beta chain) was sequenced during a study of blood T cell repertoires in COVID-19. V was pared by 1 base and J by 4 bases, with 13 bases between. This CDR3 contains 15 residues. Germline loops: CDR1 LNHDA, CDR2 SQIVND (reference sequence). TCRdb's copy holds only in-frame clones and misses some; the assay was immunoSEQ multiplex PCR. The repertoire holds 400,000 to 450,000 clones, with 86% as singletons. The chain recombines TRBV19 with TRBJ2-5, with a weak D call TRBD2 (5 bases). The TCR sequence derives from a young woman with active or convalescent COVID-19. Material for sequencing was peripheral blood. CDR3 protein: CASSIGGSQRETQYF. DNA of the CDR3: TGTGCCAGTAGTATAGGAGGGAGCCAGAGAGAGACCCAGTACTTC.